This T cell receptor beta chain comes out of a study of cytomegalovirus exposure and HLA in healthy donors. Study conclusions and caveats: Prediction of most subjects' HLA-A and HLA-B alleles by TCR beta sequences was reportedly accurate. In a later analysis, specific HLA alleles were associated with 16,000 or so TCR beta sequences at a 0.05 false discovery rate. Segments of the TCR beta V type were, in most cases, productive about 87% or about 30% of the time in an earlier analysis.

Researchers ran the PCR with 60 Vbeta and 13 Jbeta primers. Some clones are missing from TCRdb's copy, which holds only in-frame ones; the method was immunoSEQ multiplex PCR. The sample records about 190,000 clones, 60% to 80% being singletons. For this clone: Its target is not known.

This TCR was sampled from a woman aged 18-30 years in good health and CMV-seronegative. The sample comprised PBMCs.

CDR3: CASSVAGTGYTEAFF. The CDR3 bases are TGTGCCAGCAGCGTAGCTGGGACAGGCTACACTGAAGCTTTCTTT. The chain is built from TRBV9 and TRBJ1-1; 8 bases match TRBD1. CDR1 and CDR2 (germline): SGDLS, YYNGEE. The CDR3 loop spans 15 amino acids. The junction had 4 bases not matched to a gene; V was cut back by 0 bases and J by 3 bases.